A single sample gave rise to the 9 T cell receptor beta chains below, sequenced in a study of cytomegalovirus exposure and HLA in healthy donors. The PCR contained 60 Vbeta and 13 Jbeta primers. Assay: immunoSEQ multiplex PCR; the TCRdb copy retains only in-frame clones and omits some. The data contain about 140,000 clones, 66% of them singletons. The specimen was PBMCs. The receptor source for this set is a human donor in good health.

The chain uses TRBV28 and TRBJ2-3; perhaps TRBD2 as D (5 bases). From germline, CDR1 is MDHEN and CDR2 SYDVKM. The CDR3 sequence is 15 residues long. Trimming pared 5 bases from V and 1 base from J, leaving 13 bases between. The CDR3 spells CASSGSGQGTDTQYF. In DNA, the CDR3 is TGTGCCAGCAGTGGGAGCGGTCAAGGCACAGATACGCAGTATTTT.

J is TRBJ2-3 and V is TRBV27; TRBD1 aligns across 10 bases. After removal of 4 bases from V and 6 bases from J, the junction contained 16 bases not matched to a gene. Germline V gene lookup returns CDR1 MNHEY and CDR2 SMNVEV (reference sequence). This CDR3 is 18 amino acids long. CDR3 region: CASSSAGTGVFPSDTQYF. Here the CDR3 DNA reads TGTGCCAGCAGTTCCGCCGGGACAGGGGTGTTTCCCTCCGATACGCAGTATTTT.

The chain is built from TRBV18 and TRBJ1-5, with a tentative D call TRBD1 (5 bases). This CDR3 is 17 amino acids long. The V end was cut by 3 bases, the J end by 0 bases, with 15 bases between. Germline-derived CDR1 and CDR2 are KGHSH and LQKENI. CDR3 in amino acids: CASSPPGGSVSNQPQHF. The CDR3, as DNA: TGTGCCAGCTCACCGCCTGGGGGGTCAGTTAGCAATCAGCCCCAGCATTTT.

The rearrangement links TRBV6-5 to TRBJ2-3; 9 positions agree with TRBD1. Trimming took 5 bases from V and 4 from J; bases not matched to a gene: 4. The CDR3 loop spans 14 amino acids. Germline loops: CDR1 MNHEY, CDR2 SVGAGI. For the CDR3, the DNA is TGTGCCAGCAGTAACACAGGGGGCGCAGATACGCAGTATTTT. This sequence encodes CASSNTGGADTQYF.

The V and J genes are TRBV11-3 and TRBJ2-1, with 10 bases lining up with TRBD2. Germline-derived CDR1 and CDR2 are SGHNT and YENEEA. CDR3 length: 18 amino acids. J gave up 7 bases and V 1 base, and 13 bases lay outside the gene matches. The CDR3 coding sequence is TGTGCCAGCAGCTTAGGGTCGTCTAGCGGGAGTTTAGGAAATGAGCAGTTCTTC. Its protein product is CASSLGSSSGSLGNEQFF.

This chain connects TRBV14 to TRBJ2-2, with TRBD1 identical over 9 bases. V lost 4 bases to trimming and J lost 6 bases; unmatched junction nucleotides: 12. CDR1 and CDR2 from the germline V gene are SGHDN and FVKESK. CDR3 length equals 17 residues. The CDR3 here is CASSPRVPGQGSGELFF. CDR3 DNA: TGTGCCAGCAGCCCGCGCGTCCCGGGACAGGGTTCCGGGGAGCTGTTTTTT.

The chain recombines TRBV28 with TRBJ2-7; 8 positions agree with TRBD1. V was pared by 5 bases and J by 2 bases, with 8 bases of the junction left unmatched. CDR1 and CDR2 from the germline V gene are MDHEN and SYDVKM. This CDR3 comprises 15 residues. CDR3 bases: TGTGCCAGCAGTCCGCGGACAGGGCGAGCCTACGAGCAGTACTTC. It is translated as CASSPRTGRAYEQYF.

Here the CDR3 DNA reads TGTGCCAGTAGTCTCACGGGCCCTACCATAGGAGGAGGGGTCTACGAGCAGTACTTC. Amino acids: CASSLTGPTIGGGVYEQYF. The chain recombines TRBV19 with TRBJ2-5; TRBD2 is a possible D gene (6 bases). The J call may be faulty, since TRBJ2-7 better matches the DNA end. This CDR3 is 19 amino acids long. The germline V gene has CDR1 LNHDA and CDR2 SQIVND (reference sequence).

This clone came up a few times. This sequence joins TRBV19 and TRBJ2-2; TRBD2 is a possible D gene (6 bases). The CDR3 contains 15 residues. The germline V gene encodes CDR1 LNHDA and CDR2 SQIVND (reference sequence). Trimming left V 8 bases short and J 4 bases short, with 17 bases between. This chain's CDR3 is CASAPLGGATGELFF. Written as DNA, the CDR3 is TGTGCCAGTGCCCCCCTCGGCGGGGCCACCGGGGAGCTGTTTTTT.